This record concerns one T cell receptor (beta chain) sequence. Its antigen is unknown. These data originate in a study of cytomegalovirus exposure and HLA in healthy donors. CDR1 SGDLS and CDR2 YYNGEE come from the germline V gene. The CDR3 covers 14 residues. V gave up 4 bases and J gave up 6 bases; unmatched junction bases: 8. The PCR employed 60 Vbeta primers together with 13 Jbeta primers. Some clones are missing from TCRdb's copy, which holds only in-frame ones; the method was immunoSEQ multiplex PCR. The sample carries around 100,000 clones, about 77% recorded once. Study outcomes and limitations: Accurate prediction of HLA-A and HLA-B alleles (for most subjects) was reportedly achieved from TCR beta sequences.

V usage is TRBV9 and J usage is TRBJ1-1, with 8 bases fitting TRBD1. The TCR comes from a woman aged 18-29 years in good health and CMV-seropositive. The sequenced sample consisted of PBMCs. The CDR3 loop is CASSIGQGRSEAFF. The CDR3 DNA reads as TGTGCCAGCAGCATCGGACAGGGCAGGTCTGAAGCTTTCTTT.